The 11 T cell receptor beta chains below were found in one sample sequenced in a study of T cell responses to AZD1222 COVID-19 vaccine. Method: immunoSEQ multiplex PCR; TCRdb's copy keeps in-frame clones and lacks some. The table shows 170,000 or so clones, with 87% occurring only once. Specimen: peripheral blood, collected on day 0 of AZD1222 vaccination. The source is an adult in good health.

The J gene is TRBJ2-5, the V gene TRBV4-1, with D tentatively TRBD1 (6 bases). Germline CDR1 and CDR2: MGHRA and YSYEKL. CDR3 length equals 16 residues. V lost 4 bases to trimming and J lost 1 base, with 16 bases between them. The CDR3 loop reads CASSLGGRGPQETQYF. CDR3 bases: TGCGCCAGCAGCCTCGGAGGCAGGGGACCCCAAGAGACCCAGTACTTC.

The gene calls are TRBV5-1 and TRBJ1-2; 7 bases map to TRBD1. With 2 bases clipped from V and 0 bases from J, the junction kept 7 bases outside the gene matches. Germline-derived CDR1 and CDR2 are SGHRS and YFSETQ. The CDR3 contains 16 residues. This CDR3 reads CASSLRTGEANYGYTF. The CDR3 nucleotides read TGCGCCAGCAGCTTACGTACAGGGGAAGCTAACTATGGCTACACCTTC.

This sequence joins TRBV12-3 or TRBV12-4 and TRBJ1-1; D is unresolved. V shed 1 base and J shed 5 bases, with 5 bases lying between them. CDR3 length equals 12 residues. The CDR3 protein is CASSLGTTEAFF. In DNA, the CDR3 is TGTGCCAGCAGTTTAGGAACAACTGAAGCTTTCTTT.

The chain recombines TRBV11-2 with TRBJ2-7; TRBD2 matches 10 bases. Germline lookup yields CDR1 SGHAT and CDR2 FQNNGV. The CDR3 sequence is 15 residues long. The V and J ends lost 5 bases and 0 bases, in that order; junction bases with no gene match: 4. The CDR3 DNA reads as TGTGCCAGCAGCCTAGGACTAGCGGTCTCCTACGAGCAGTACTTC. This codes for CASSLGLAVSYEQYF.

This clone was observed once. The gene calls are TRBV15 and TRBJ1-2; TRBD1 matches 7 bases. The V gene's germline CDR1 is LNHNV and CDR2 YYDKDF (reference sequence). V dropped 3 bases and J dropped 4; count of bases not matched to a gene: 5. This CDR3 is 14 amino acids long. The CDR3: CATSSRQGSYGYTF. The CDR3 coding sequence is TGTGCCACCAGCAGTCGACAGGGATCCTATGGCTACACCTTC.

This clone was recorded only once. The chain employs TRBV28 and TRBJ2-7; D remains ambiguous. The V and J ends lost 2 bases and 9 bases respectively, with 11 bases between them. This CDR3 region has 12 residues. CDR1 is MDHEN, CDR2 SYDVKM, per germline. Here the CDR3 DNA reads TGTGCCAGCAGTTTAGAACGGCTCGGGCAGTACTTC. As protein: CASSLERLGQYF.

The chain is built from TRBV4-2 and TRBJ1-5, with 7 bases identical to TRBD1. The CDR3 is 17 amino acids. The germline CDR1 and CDR2 sequences are LGHNA and YNFKEQ. Trimming cost V 1 base and J 1 base; bases outside gene matches: 7. The CDR3 sequence is CASSQVTGVGSNQPQHF. The CDR3 DNA reads as TGTGCCAGCAGCCAAGTCACAGGGGTAGGGAGCAATCAGCCCCAGCATTTT.

As DNA, the CDR3 is TGTGCCAGCAGTGAAGGGTCCGGGGAACTGTTTTTT. It translates to CASSEGSGELFF. The V gene is TRBV25-1, the J gene TRBJ1-4, with no clear D. V lost 2 bases and J lost 12, with 10 bases in between. The CDR3 is 12 amino acids. CDR1 is MGHDK, CDR2 SYGVNS, per germline.

Turning to this clone: The sample has other DNA sequences that encode this CDR3 too. V gene TRBV4-1 combines with J gene TRBJ1-5; D uncertain. This CDR3 is built from 13 residues. Trimming left V 0 bases short and J 6 bases short, with 6 bases between. Germline CDR1 is MGHRA and CDR2 is YSYEKL. In nucleotides, the CDR3 is TGCGCCAGCAGCCAAGACCGTGGTCAGCCCCAGCATTTT. Encoded protein: CASSQDRGQPQHF.

In this sample, this clone turned up once. This chain uses TRBV18 with TRBJ2-3; no clear D. Trimming shortened V by 1 base and J by 8 bases, and 13 bases separated the two germline ends. The germline gives CDR1 KGHSH, CDR2 LQKENI. The CDR3 loop spans 14 amino acids. CDR3 sequence (DNA): TGTGCCAGCTCACCACTGGACGTTGGCGGTACGCAGTATTTT. It encodes CASSPLDVGGTQYF.

The V gene is TRBV21-1, the J gene TRBJ2-7; the D call in the table, TRBD2, was not verified against the DNA. TRBV21-1 corresponds to a pseudogene. This CDR3 region has 16 residues. The CDR3 reads CASSKALATRSYEQYF. DNA of the CDR3: TGTGCCAGCAGCAAAGCTTTGGCCACGAGGTCCTACGAGCAGTACTTC.